This T cell receptor (beta chain) was captured in a study of tumour-infiltrating T cells in Burkitt lymphoma (dated by TCRdb to the early 2020s). Some background on the complete study: When TCR repertoire data were correlated with clinical outcome, productive clonality turned out to predict both overall and progression-free survival, independent of established prognosticators, age at diagnosis among them.

The germline V gene supplies CDR1 KGHSH and CDR2 LQKENI. Taken from cysteine to phenylalanine, the CDR3 has 17 residues. The sequence is cut down to CDR3 DNA, 51 bases in frame from base 1. From V the trimming removes 3 bases and from J it removes 1 base, while the gene matches leave 4 bases of the junction unaccounted for. To prepare the library, the immunoSEQ multiplex PCR assay was applied. Drawn from immuneACCESS, this table holds only the in-frame rearrangements with V and J called that TCRdb kept. Clones are partly lost; checked studies trace under half to an unresolved V gene and leave the rest unexplained. The sample includes approximately 15,000 clones, with almost 80% observed a single time. The ten largest clones represent 2.1% of the sample. To note about this clone: Which antigen it targets is not known. Qualities for individual bases were not recorded, and no much larger clone is one base off.

The sample comprised tumor tissue. This receptor was obtained from a human donor with diffuse large B-cell lymphoma. Here the chain combines TRBV18 and TRBJ2-2, with 11 bases in between that match TRBD2. The DNA reads as follows: TGTGCCAGCTCACCGGTAGCGGGAGGGAAGAACACCGGGGAGCTGTTTTTT. Its translation is CASSPVAGGKNTGELFF.